This record looks at one T cell receptor beta chain sequence and its context. Per germline, CDR1 KGHSH and CDR2 LQKENI. The CDR3 runs to 16 residues. Trimming removed 4 bases at V and 0 bases at J, with 13 bases between. The data belong to a study of blood T cell repertoires in COVID-19. Profiled with immunoSEQ multiplex PCR; TCRdb holds only in-frame clones, not every one. This table has roughly 90,000 clones, approximately 89% appearing once. The genes are TRBV18 and TRBJ1-3; D call uncertain. Sequences were obtained from peripheral blood. The sequence derives from a woman older than 75 with active COVID-19. The chain's CDR3 is CASSQSAGPSGNTIYF. For the CDR3, the DNA is TGTGCCAGCTCACAATCGGCAGGCCCCTCTGGAAACACCATATATTTT. Full variable domain (outside the CDR3, taken from reference TRBV18 and TRBJ1-3): NAGVMQNPRHLVRRRGQEARLRCSPMKGHSHVYWYRQLPEEGLKFMVYLQKENIIDESGMPKERFSAEFPKEGPSILRIQQVVRGDSAAYFCASSQSAGPSGNTIYFGEGSWLTVV.